One and the same sample provided the 11 T cell receptor beta chains below, sequenced in a study of T cells in Graves' hyperthyroidism and ophthalmopathy. RNA transcripts served as the template for amplifying TCR beta CDR3 regions. The HTBI primer set drove a first-round RT-PCR of the TCR CDR3. A single record per CDR3 protein comes from TCRdb applying MiXCR to the multiplex PCR reads. The sample carries 660,000 or so distinct CDR3 sequences, roughly 20% recorded once. The sequenced sample consisted of blood. Receptors originate from a man in his thirties or forties with Graves' ophthalmopathy.

This clonotype was counted many times. The V and J genes are TRBV2 and TRBJ1-1; possible D gene TRBD1, 5 bases. The CDR3 length is 14 residues. The germline V and J ends were trimmed by 6 bases and 2 bases, with 13 bases remaining between them. The germline V gene has CDR1 SNHLY and CDR2 FYNNEI. The CDR3 here is CASSTGNLNTEAFF. The CDR3 bases are TGTGCCAGCAGCACAGGAAATCTCAACACTGAAGCTTTCTTT.

The chain has TRBV19 and TRBJ2-5; no clear D. From germline, CDR1 is LNHDA and CDR2 SQIVND (reference sequence). CDR3 length: 13 residues. Between the trimmed V and J ends, which lost 2 bases and 2 bases, there was a span of 6 bases. This chain's CDR3 is CASSINQQETQYF. In DNA, the CDR3 is TGTGCCAGTAGTATAAACCAACAAGAGACCCAGTACTTC.

The gene calls are TRBV19 and TRBJ1-5; 10 bases map to TRBD1. J lost 5 bases, V lost 4 bases, and 5 bases had no gene match. Germline-derived CDR1 and CDR2 are LNHDA and SQIVND (reference sequence). The CDR3 loop spans 15 amino acids. The CDR3 DNA reads as TGTGCCAGTAGTACCAGGGACAGGGGCGATCAGCCCCAGCATTTT. Its translation is CASSTRDRGDQPQHF.

The rearrangement joins TRBV7-2 to TRBJ2-1; 7 nucleotides match TRBD1. Per the germline V gene, CDR1 is SGHTA and CDR2 is FQGNSA. The V and J ends lost 5 bases and 2 bases, in that order; junction bases with no gene match: 6. The CDR3 consists of 15 residues. The CDR3 is CASSVHGTAYNEQFF. In nucleotides, the CDR3 is TGTGCCAGCAGCGTCCACGGGACAGCCTACAATGAGCAGTTCTTC.

CDR3 protein: CASRSGRRYEQYF. The CDR3 nucleotides are TGTGCCAGTAGGTCGGGACGGCGCTACGAGCAGTACTTC. V usage is TRBV28 and J usage is TRBJ2-7; D is perhaps TRBD1 or TRBD2 (5 bases each). V was pared by 9 bases and J by 3 bases, with 15 bases between. The CDR3 runs 13 residues. Germline V gene data show CDR1 as MDHEN and CDR2 as SYDVKM. Combining the CDR3 with reference TRBV28 and TRBJ2-7 gives the whole variable domain DVKVTQSSRYLVKRTGEKVFLECVQDMDHENMFWYRQDPGLGLRLIYFSYDVKMKEKGDIPEGYSVSREKKERFSLILESASTNQTSMYLCASRSGRRYEQYFGPGTRLTVT.

The chain couples TRBV6-2 or TRBV6-3 to TRBJ1-2; TRBD1 agrees at 9 bases. CDR1 and CDR2 from the germline V gene are MNHEY and SVGEGT. The junction had 5 bases not matched to a gene; V was cut back by 5 bases and J by 4 bases. The CDR3 is 14 amino acids. CDR3 residues: CASSNRDRAYGYTF. CDR3 bases: TGTGCCAGCAGTAACCGGGACAGGGCCTATGGCTACACCTTC.

At least ten counts were recorded for this clonotype. J is TRBJ2-3 and V is TRBV5-1, with 9 bases identical to TRBD2. J lost 0 bases, V lost 5 bases, and 4 bases had no gene match. This CDR3 has 15 residues. In germline, CDR1 is SGHRS, CDR2 YFSETQ. The CDR3 spells CASSTSGRSTDTQYF. For the CDR3, the DNA is TGCGCCAGCAGTACTAGCGGGCGGAGCACAGATACGCAGTATTTT.

V usage is TRBV4-2 and J usage is TRBJ1-2, with D perhaps matching TRBD1 (5 bases). This CDR3 spans 16 amino acids. V gave up 2 bases and J gave up 0 bases, with 13 bases separating them. The V gene's germline CDR1 is LGHNA and CDR2 YNFKEQ. The CDR3 spells CASSQRGGATNYGYTF. The CDR3 nucleotides read TGTGCCAGCAGCCAACGGGGCGGAGCCACTAACTATGGCTACACCTTC.

Only a few counts were recorded for this clonotype. DNA of the CDR3: TGTGCCAGCAGCCTGCCCGGGACACCCACCTACGAGCAGTACTTC. Translation gives CASSLPGTPTYEQYF. This rearrangement joins TRBV7-9 to TRBJ2-7; D perhaps matches TRBD1 (6 bases). The CDR3 contains 15 residues. V gave up 5 bases and J gave up 2 bases, with 16 bases separating them. Germline CDR1 and CDR2: SEHNR and FQNEAQ (reference sequence).

Many counts were recorded for this clonotype. V gene TRBV28 combines with J gene TRBJ2-1; weak D call: TRBD2 (6 bases). CDR1 is MDHEN, CDR2 SYDVKM, per germline. V was trimmed by 9 bases and J by 8 bases, leaving 11 bases between them. This CDR3 is built from 11 residues. This chain's CDR3 is CASEEGHEQFF. CDR3 nucleotides: TGTGCCAGTGAGGAGGGTCATGAGCAGTTCTTC.

This clonotype was detected a few times. The V gene is TRBV3-1, the J gene TRBJ2-3; TRBD2 matches 7 bases. The CDR3 loop spans 13 amino acids. The trim removed 4 bases at V and 8 bases at J, leaving 6 bases unmatched. Germline V gene sequence: CDR1 LGHDT, CDR2 YNNKEL (reference sequence). In DNA, the CDR3 is TGTGCCAGCAGCCTCGGGACTACTGGTACGCAGTATTTT. As protein: CASSLGTTGTQYF.